This T cell receptor (beta chain) was sequenced for a study of OX40 agonist ivuxolimab in advanced cancers. Study in general: Dose-escalation patients' cancers were hepatocellular carcinoma, melanoma, renal cell or head and neck cancer. The eligibility criteria allowed prior anti-PD-1, anti-PD-L1 or anti-CTLA-4 therapy, and about 40% had some. Study-wide points: Averaged across samples, CD8+ T cells carried more expanded clones than CD4+ did.

The germline V gene has CDR1 SEHNR and CDR2 FQNEAQ (reference sequence). J lost 6 bases, V lost 5 bases, and 7 bases had no gene match. CDR3 size: 14 residues. A note on this clone: Its antigen is unknown.

TCRdb's copy holds only in-frame clones and misses some; the assay was immunoSEQ multiplex PCR. The table has fewer than 40,000 clones, 89% seen once. The clonotype was recovered from an adult with an advanced solid tumor such as melanoma, head and neck, liver or kidney cancer. The sample in question was CD4+ or CD8+ T cells sorted from blood, obtained in a trial of the OX40 agonist ivuxolimab. J is TRBJ1-5 and V is TRBV7-9; 7 bases map to TRBD1. This chain's CDR3 is CASSRGAGGQPQHF. CDR3 nucleotides: TGTGCCAGCAGCCGGGGGGCAGGGGGTCAGCCCCAGCATTTT.